These 29 T cell receptor beta chains were all obtained from the same sample, sequenced in a study of blood T cells in healthy people across ages. It was with a sample-barcoded 5' primer and a J-beta primer mix that a second PCR of roughly 7 to 12 cycles was run. One entry per CDR3 protein results from TCRdb running MiXCR on the 5' RACE reads. The profile shows 800,000 to 1,000,000 distinct CDR3 sequences, about 44% of them singletons. The sequencing sample was made of blood. These receptors were taken from a man aged 25-45 years in good health.

V gene TRBV3-1 combines with J gene TRBJ2-1; D is perhaps TRBD2 (5 bases). CDR1 LGHDT and CDR2 YNNKEL come from the germline V gene (reference sequence). The germline V and J ends were trimmed by 4 bases and 9 bases, with 16 bases remaining between them. This CDR3 comprises 14 residues. In DNA form, the CDR3 reads TGTGCCAGCAGCCCCGGGATAGCTTCAAGTGAGCAGTTCTTC. This sequence encodes CASSPGIASSEQFF.

The count of this clonotype is one. The CDR3 DNA follows: TGTGCCAGCAGCTTAACGGGCAGGAGAGGGGGCTACACCTTC. This translates into CASSLTGRRGGYTF. V and J are TRBV7-9 and TRBJ1-2; no reliable D call. Germline V CDR1 and CDR2: SEHNR, FQNEAQ (reference sequence). This CDR3 contains 14 residues. Trimming took off 2 bases at V and 8 bases at J, with 15 bases between the two ends.

The chain employs TRBV12-3 or TRBV12-4 and TRBJ2-6, with unresolved D. The CDR3 covers 15 residues. V was shortened by 5 bases and J by 4 bases, with 12 bases between the two germline ends. The CDR3 sequence is CASSQRQAGANVLTF. The CDR3 DNA sequence: TGTGCCAGCAGTCAACGACAAGCGGGGGCCAACGTCCTGACTTTC.

The chain uses TRBV7-9 and TRBJ2-7; unclear D gene. The V and J ends lost 7 bases and 0 bases respectively, with 16 bases between them. CDR3 length: 15 residues. The V gene's germline CDR1 is SEHNR and CDR2 FQNEAQ (reference sequence). The CDR3 is CASTQQTRSSYEQYF. DNA for the CDR3: TGTGCCAGCACCCAACAGACGAGGAGCTCCTACGAGCAGTACTTC. The full variable domain, in which reference TRBV7-9 and TRBJ2-7 provide the parts outside the CDR3, is DTGVSQNPRHKITKRGQNVTFRCDPISEHNRLYWYRQTLGQGPEFLTYFQNEAQLEKSRLLSDRFSAERPKGSFSTLEIQRTEQGDSAMYLCASTQQTRSSYEQYFGPGTRLTVT.

The chain is built from TRBV20-1 and TRBJ1-2; TRBD1 is a possible D gene (6 bases). Germline CDR1 reads DFQATT; CDR2 reads SNEGSKA (reference sequence). V lost 6 bases and J 1 base, leaving 18 bases between the germline ends. The CDR3 contains 15 residues. This CDR3 is CSARTRDTVNYGYTF. As DNA, the CDR3 is TGCAGTGCCCGAACCCGGGACACTGTTAACTATGGCTACACCTTC.

The chain couples TRBV27 to TRBJ2-5, with 9 bases identical to TRBD1. The CDR3 has 13 amino acids. The junction had 4 bases not matched to a gene; V was cut back by 6 bases and J by 5 bases. Per the germline V gene, CDR1 is MNHEY and CDR2 is SMNVEV (reference sequence). The CDR3 DNA sequence: TGTGCCAGCAGGGGACAGGGCGATGAGACCCAGTACTTC. Protein: CASRGQGDETQYF.

This clonotype was seen a handful of times. This chain connects TRBV20-1 to TRBJ1-5; the match to TRBD1 covers 9 bases. The CDR3 spans 16 residues. J was trimmed by 4 bases and V by 5 bases; bases with no gene match: 12. Germline CDR1 is DFQATT and CDR2 is SNEGSKA (reference sequence). The CDR3 DNA sequence: TGCAGTGCTCCTCACCCCGGGACAGGGTTTAATCAGCCCCAGCATTTT. Amino acid sequence: CSAPHPGTGFNQPQHF.

This sequence joins TRBV3-1 and TRBJ2-1, with 8 positions matching TRBD2. The ends lost 5 bases at V and 6 bases at J; junction bases unmatched: 12. CDR1 is LGHDT and CDR2 is YNNKEL in the germline V gene (reference sequence). This CDR3 has 16 residues. DNA of the CDR3: TGTGCCAGCAGCTTCATCGGCGGGGGGCTTTTCAATGAGCAGTTCTTC. Translating it yields CASSFIGGGLFNEQFF.

This clonotype was observed a single time. The junction does not match germline at one end; this may be a read error. The chain has TRBV7-2 and TRBJ2-3; a weak D match, TRBD1 (6 bases). Germline CDR1 SGHTA, CDR2 FQGNSA. The CDR3 totals 17 residues. CDR3 nucleotide sequence: TGTGCCAGCAGCTTAGGAGCAACAGGGTCAGGCACAGATATGCAGTATTTT. Protein: CASSLGATGSGTDMQYF.

V usage is TRBV20-1 and J usage is TRBJ1-5; maybe TRBD1 (5 bases). V lost 6 bases and J 5 bases, leaving 14 bases between the germline ends. Germline values: CDR1 DFQATT, CDR2 SNEGSKA (reference sequence). The CDR3 covers 13 residues. The CDR3 loop reads CSASRDGDQPQHF. Written as DNA, the CDR3 is TGCAGTGCGAGTAGGGACGGGGATCAGCCCCAGCATTTT.

This sequence joins TRBV6-6 and TRBJ1-2; a weak D match, TRBD1 (5 bases). Germline V gene sequence: CDR1 MNHNY, CDR2 SVGAGI (reference sequence). Between the trimmed V and J ends, which lost 2 bases and 5 bases, there was a span of 21 bases. The CDR3 spans 17 residues. The CDR3 nucleotides are TGTGCCAGCAGTTACGGAGGGGCCGTGCGGCCCCTATATGGCTACACCTTC. It yields the protein CASSYGGAVRPLYGYTF.

The chain employs TRBV3-1 and TRBJ2-1, with 9 bases identical to TRBD2. CDR3 length: 18 amino acids. J gave up 6 bases and V 0 bases, and 12 bases lay outside the gene matches. Germline CDR1 is LGHDT and CDR2 is YNNKEL (reference sequence). The CDR3 nucleotides are TGTGCCAGCAGCCAAGAGAAGTTATCTAGCGGGGTACCCAATGAGCAGTTCTTC. This sequence encodes CASSQEKLSSGVPNEQFF.

This rearrangement joins TRBV28 to TRBJ2-1; 7 nucleotides agree with TRBD2. Germline V gives CDR1 MDHEN, CDR2 SYDVKM. The CDR3 extends over 13 amino acids. J lost 8 bases, V lost 1 base, and 2 bases had no gene match. The CDR3 here is CASSLYRGDEQFF. The CDR3 DNA reads TGTGCCAGCAGTTTATATCGGGGGGATGAGCAGTTCTTC.

The chain uses TRBV30 and TRBJ1-2; possible D gene TRBD1, 6 bases. V lost 3 bases to trimming and J lost 8 bases, with 13 bases between them. The CDR3 spans 12 residues. Looked up from germline, CDR1 is GTSNPN and CDR2 is SVGIG (reference sequence). CDR3 protein: CAWSPRGKGYTF. CDR3 coding DNA: TGTGCCTGGAGCCCAAGGGGGAAGGGCTACACCTTC.

DNA of the CDR3: TGTGCCAGCAGCCGACTGGACAGGGGTCTACAAGAGACCCAGTACTTC. Its protein product is CASSRLDRGLQETQYF. J is TRBJ2-4 and V is TRBV11-3; TRBD1 agrees at 9 bases. The DNA end favors TRBJ2-5, so the J call may be wrong. The CDR3 spans 16 residues. Germline V lookup: CDR1 SGHNT, CDR2 YENEEA.

The table lists this clonotype with a few counts. The J gene is TRBJ2-7, the V gene TRBV7-2; D possibly corresponds to TRBD1 (6 bases). The end of the DNA fits TRBJ2-5 better, so the J call may be wrong. The CDR3 length is 15 residues. From germline, CDR1 is SGHTA and CDR2 FQGNSA. The CDR3 spells CASSRTGSSAETQYF. CDR3 DNA sequence: TGTGCCAGCAGCCGCACAGGGTCAAGCGCGGAGACCCAGTACTTC.

This chain's CDR3 is CASSILGQSAKNIQYF. The CDR3 bases are TGTGCCAGTAGTATATTGGGACAGTCCGCCAAAAACATTCAGTACTTC. V and J are TRBV19 and TRBJ2-4; TRBD1 aligns across 7 bases. CDR1 is LNHDA, CDR2 SQIVND, per germline (reference sequence). Trimming at V came to 2 bases and at J to 1 base, leaving 5 bases not matched to a gene. The CDR3 consists of 16 residues.

Comment on this clonotype: The junction and the germline gene differ at one end; a read error may be behind it. The chain links TRBV29-1 to TRBJ2-7, with D possibly TRBD2 on 5 matching bases. From germline, CDR1 is SQVTM and CDR2 ANQGSEA. The CDR3 is made up of 15 amino acids. The CDR3 nucleotides are TGCAGCGCTGAAGAAACCAGGACTTTATCCTACGAGCAGTACTTC. Its protein product is CSAEETRTLSYEQYF.

The rearrangement links TRBV28 to TRBJ1-4, with D unresolved. Trimming left V 4 bases short and J 3 bases short, with 3 bases between. The CDR3 extends over 12 amino acids. Germline CDR1 MDHEN, CDR2 SYDVKM. CDR3 sequence: CASSSPNEKLFF. The DNA of the CDR3 is TGTGCCAGCAGTTCCCCTAATGAAAAACTGTTTTTT.

This chain links TRBV19 with TRBJ2-3; D unclear. Trimming removed 6 bases at V and 0 bases at J, with 13 bases between. From germline, CDR1 is LNHDA and CDR2 SQIVND (reference sequence). The CDR3 spans 15 residues. CDR3 in DNA: TGTGCCAGTAGAGGGCCGACACCAAGCACAGATACGCAGTATTTT. This encodes CASRGPTPSTDTQYF.

The table lists this clonotype with a count of one. The rearrangement joins TRBV3-1 to TRBJ1-6, with TRBD1 as a possible D gene (5 bases). The V end lost 2 bases, the J end lost 2 bases, and 10 bases lay between the germline ends. Germline V CDR1 and CDR2: LGHDT, YNNKEL (reference sequence). This CDR3 has 16 residues. The CDR3: CASSQRRGTYNSPLHF. In DNA form, the CDR3 reads TGTGCCAGCAGCCAACGGCGGGGGACCTATAATTCACCCCTCCACTTT.

The chain uses TRBV11-2 and TRBJ2-5, with D perhaps TRBD2 (5 bases). The CDR3 has 14 amino acids. Trimming stripped 0 bases from V and 5 bases from J, with 10 bases between. Per the germline V gene, CDR1 is SGHAT and CDR2 is FQNNGV. As DNA, the CDR3 is TGTGCCAGCAGCTTAGATCTAGCAACCGAGACCCAGTACTTC. Residues: CASSLDLATETQYF.

This CDR3 is CASSPTEFTDTQYF. The CDR3 nucleotides are TGTGCCAGCAGCCCGACCGAATTCACAGATACGCAGTATTTT. The chain has TRBV5-6 and TRBJ2-3; no clear D gene. Germline loops: CDR1 SGHDT, CDR2 YYEEEE. CDR3 length: 14 amino acids. V lost 4 bases and J 2 bases, leaving 11 bases between the germline ends.

The chain recombines TRBV18 with TRBJ2-7; the D gene is possibly TRBD1 (6 bases). There are 14 residues in the CDR3. Trimming cost V 4 bases and J 2 bases, with 12 bases left between them. Germline V gives CDR1 KGHSH, CDR2 LQKENI. CDR3 coding DNA: TGTGCCAGCTCACGGACGAGGGACACCTACGAGCAGTACTTC. It translates to CASSRTRDTYEQYF.

The rearrangement joins TRBV7-9 to TRBJ2-7; tentative D call: TRBD2 (5 bases). This CDR3 is built from 15 residues. Germline loops: CDR1 SEHNR, CDR2 FQNEAQ (reference sequence). Trimming removed 6 bases at V and 5 bases at J, with 20 bases between. The CDR3 DNA sequence: TGTGCCAGCAGGTTAATGTCCGGTCCGGAGGACGAGCAGTACTTC. The encoded protein is CASRLMSGPEDEQYF.

This chain connects TRBV12-3 or TRBV12-4 to TRBJ1-1, with 9 bases that match TRBD1. The junction had 8 bases not matched to a gene; V was cut back by 5 bases and J by 4 bases. The CDR3 has 15 amino acids. The CDR3 region is CASSPNRGQSTEAFF. The CDR3 bases are TGTGCCAGCAGTCCGAACAGGGGGCAGAGCACTGAAGCTTTCTTT.

DNA for the CDR3: TGCAGTGCTAGAGATCTGGGGGGGGGTCAGCCCCAGCATTTT. Translating it yields CSARDLGGGQPQHF. The J gene is TRBJ1-5, the V gene TRBV20-1; possibly TRBD1 for D (5 bases). The germline V and J ends were trimmed by 0 bases and 6 bases, with 12 bases remaining between them. CDR3 size: 14 residues. The germline gives CDR1 DFQATT, CDR2 SNEGSKA (reference sequence).

This clonotype has a handful of counts. The V call is TRBV7-2, the J call TRBJ2-7; D might be TRBD1 or TRBD2, each matching 5 bases. Per the germline V gene, CDR1 is SGHTA and CDR2 is FQGNSA. Deletions cut 5 bases from V and 1 base from J, with 12 bases between. The CDR3 has 14 residues. The CDR3: CASSRDLGSYEQYF. The DNA for the CDR3 is TGTGCCAGCAGCCGGGACCTTGGATCCTACGAGCAGTACTTC.

There are a few counts of this clonotype. V usage is TRBV12-3 or TRBV12-4 and J usage is TRBJ2-1; 16 bases line up with TRBD2. The ends lost 6 bases at V and 3 bases at J; junction bases unmatched: 5. The CDR3 is made up of 17 amino acids. The CDR3 here is CASSRGTSGGDYNEQFF. In nucleotides, the CDR3 is TGTGCCAGCAGCAGAGGGACTAGCGGGGGGGACTACAATGAGCAGTTCTTC.